A selection of T cell receptor beta chains follows, all from one sample in a study of T cell responses to AZD1222 COVID-19 vaccine. The protocol was immunoSEQ multiplex PCR, while the TCRdb copy is restricted to in-frame clones and leaves out a portion. The sample consists of about 110,000 clones, 90% of them appearing once. The sequenced sample was peripheral blood, obtained on day 0 of AZD1222 vaccination. The source is an adult in good health. Each CDR3 is given with its conserved first and last residue. Each record gives: V gene, D gene, J gene, clone size, CDR3 protein, CDR3 DNA. A D gene is named only where the DNA matches it firmly. Clone size is given for some rows only: seen once, a few or many times, or a class if the clone is expanded.

V gene: TRBV7-9
D gene: NA
J gene: TRBJ2-7
clone size: NA
CDR3 protein: CASSLGQDNRDEQYF
CDR3 DNA: TGTGCCAGCAGCTTAGGGCAGGACAACAGGGACGAGCAGTACTTC

V gene: TRBV4-1
D gene: NA
J gene: TRBJ1-1
clone size: NA
CDR3 protein: CASSLGKTEAFF
CDR3 DNA: TGCGCCAGCAGCCTAGGGAAGACTGAAGCTTTCTTT

V gene: TRBV28
D gene: NA
J gene: TRBJ2-3
clone size: NA
CDR3 protein: CASNGGNTDTQYF
CDR3 DNA: TGTGCCAGCAACGGCGGGAACACAGATACGCAGTATTTT

V gene: TRBV7-9
D gene: TRBD2
J gene: TRBJ2-5
clone size: once
CDR3 protein: CASSPPFRTSGRETQYF
CDR3 DNA: TGTGCCAGCAGCCCGCCCTTCCGGACTAGCGGGAGAGAGACCCAGTACTTC

V gene: TRBV7-9
D gene: TRBD2
J gene: TRBJ2-7
clone size: NA
CDR3 protein: CASSLALAESYEQYF
CDR3 DNA: TGTGCCAGCAGCTTAGCCCTAGCGGAGAGCTACGAGCAGTACTTC

V gene: TRBV2
D gene: NA
J gene: TRBJ1-6
clone size: NA
CDR3 protein: CASSEALPRQGNSPLHF
CDR3 DNA: TGTGCCAGCAGTGAAGCGCTTCCTCGGCAGGGGAATTCACCCCTCCACTTT

V gene: TRBV7-6
D gene: TRBD2
J gene: TRBJ2-7
clone size: NA
CDR3 protein: CASSSKGTSGVVGEQYF
CDR3 DNA: TGTGCCAGCAGCTCTAAAGGGACTAGCGGAGTAGTGGGCGAGCAGTACTTC

V gene: TRBV29-1
D gene: TRBD2
J gene: TRBJ2-5
clone size: NA
CDR3 protein: CSAATSGQETQYF
CDR3 DNA: TGCAGCGCGGCGACTAGCGGACAAGAGACCCAGTACTTC

V gene: TRBV6-5
D gene: NA
J gene: TRBJ1-2
clone size: few
CDR3 protein: CASRGDGINYGYTF
CDR3 DNA: TGTGCCAGCAGGGGGGACGGAATTAACTATGGCTACACCTTC

V gene: TRBV12-3/TRBV12-4
D gene: NA
J gene: TRBJ1-1
clone size: NA
CDR3 protein: CATTKSMNTEAFF
CDR3 DNA: TGTGCCACCACTAAGAGCATGAACACTGAAGCTTTCTTT

V gene: TRBV3-1/TRBV3-2
D gene: NA
J gene: TRBJ1-4
clone size: NA
CDR3 protein: CASSQQENEKLFF
CDR3 DNA: TGTGCCAGCAGCCAACAGGAGAATGAAAAACTGTTTTTT

V gene: TRBV5-8
D gene: TRBD2
J gene: TRBJ2-1
clone size: NA
CDR3 protein: CASSGLGAGGSYNEQFF
CDR3 DNA: TGTGCCAGCAGCGGACTGGGTGCGGGAGGCTCCTACAATGAGCAGTTCTTC

V gene: TRBV19
D gene: TRBD1
J gene: TRBJ1-2
clone size: NA
CDR3 protein: CASSIFPTGGDYGYTF
CDR3 DNA: TGTGCCAGTAGTATATTCCCGACAGGGGGCGACTATGGCTACACCTTC

V gene: TRBV20-1
D gene: NA
J gene: TRBJ2-5
clone size: NA
CDR3 protein: CSAEVRTQYF
CDR3 DNA: TGCAGTGCGGAAGTAAGGACCCAGTACTTC

V gene: TRBV9
D gene: NA
J gene: TRBJ2-3
clone size: NA
CDR3 protein: CASSVWGRETDTQYF
CDR3 DNA: TGTGCCAGCAGCGTGTGGGGGCGGGAGACAGATACGCAGTATTTT

V gene: TRBV10-2
D gene: NA
J gene: TRBJ1-1
clone size: NA
CDR3 protein: CASSTTGNTEAFF
CDR3 DNA: TGCGCCAGCAGTACGACAGGAAACACTGAAGCTTTCTTT

V gene: TRBV6-5
D gene: NA
J gene: TRBJ1-1
clone size: NA
CDR3 protein: CASSGGQGRPLAAFF
CDR3 DNA: TGTGCCAGCAGCGGGGGTCAGGGCAGGCCCCTCGCGGCTTTCTTT

V gene: TRBV6-5
D gene: NA
J gene: TRBJ1-2
clone size: NA
CDR3 protein: CASSSPGAGDGYTF
CDR3 DNA: TGTGCCAGCAGTTCCCCGGGGGCAGGCGATGGCTACACCTTC

V gene: TRBV6-2/TRBV6-3
D gene: NA
J gene: TRBJ2-2
clone size: NA
CDR3 protein: CASSYSFDRPFPGELFF
CDR3 DNA: TGTGCCAGCAGTTACTCTTTTGACAGGCCGTTTCCCGGGGAGCTGTTTTTT

V gene: TRBV5-1
D gene: TRBD1
J gene: TRBJ1-1
clone size: NA
CDR3 protein: CASSLEGQVGNTEAFF
CDR3 DNA: TGCGCCAGCAGCCTAGAGGGACAGGTGGGGAACACTGAAGCTTTCTTT

V gene: TRBV11-3
D gene: TRBD1
J gene: TRBJ2-4
clone size: NA
CDR3 protein: CASSVPGQGKVKNIQYF
CDR3 DNA: TGTGCCAGCAGCGTACCGGGACAGGGCAAGGTCAAAAACATTCAGTACTTC

V gene: TRBV2
D gene: TRBD1
J gene: TRBJ2-3
clone size: NA
CDR3 protein: CATEIGTGGWYF
CDR3 DNA: TGTGCCACCGAGATCGGGACAGGGGGGTGGTATTTT

V gene: TRBV6-4
D gene: TRBD2
J gene: TRBJ2-7
clone size: NA
CDR3 protein: CASSDFLLGRESHEQYF
CDR3 DNA: TGTGCCAGCAGTGACTTCCTGCTTGGGCGGGAGTCCCACGAGCAGTACTTC

V gene: TRBV27
D gene: NA
J gene: TRBJ1-1
clone size: few
CDR3 protein: CASSLSRQVGTEAFF
CDR3 DNA: TGTGCCAGCAGTTTATCCAGACAGGTGGGTACTGAAGCTTTCTTT

V gene: TRBV11-2
D gene: NA
J gene: TRBJ1-1
clone size: NA
CDR3 protein: CASSLDGLRTEAFF
CDR3 DNA: TGTGCCAGCAGCTTAGACGGGCTCAGGACTGAAGCTTTCTTT

V gene: TRBV28
D gene: NA
J gene: TRBJ1-3
clone size: NA
CDR3 protein: CASSSVGLRLSGNTIYF
CDR3 DNA: TGTGCCAGCAGTTCCGTGGGCCTTCGGCTATCTGGAAACACCATATATTTT

V gene: TRBV18
D gene: TRBD1
J gene: TRBJ1-1
clone size: NA
CDR3 protein: CASSPNIHLQGADRGPNTEAFF
CDR3 DNA: TGTGCCAGCTCACCGAATATACACCTACAGGGGGCAGACCGTGGGCCGAACACTGAAGCTTTCTTT

V gene: TRBV27
D gene: TRBD2
J gene: TRBJ2-3
clone size: NA
CDR3 protein: CASSFRIPGLAGGRTDTQYF
CDR3 DNA: TGTGCCAGCAGTTTTCGTATCCCGGGACTAGCGGGAGGAAGAACAGATACGCAGTATTTT

V gene: TRBV11-2
D gene: NA
J gene: TRBJ1-3
clone size: NA
CDR3 protein: CASSLVPLISGNTIYF
CDR3 DNA: TGTGCCAGCAGCTTAGTACCCTTAATCTCTGGAAACACCATATATTTT

V gene: TRBV5-5
D gene: TRBD1
J gene: TRBJ1-2
clone size: NA
CDR3 protein: CASSSGTGGDYGYTF
CDR3 DNA: TGTGCCAGCAGCTCCGGGACAGGGGGGGACTATGGCTACACCTTC

V gene: TRBV9
D gene: TRBD1
J gene: TRBJ1-2
clone size: NA
CDR3 protein: CASSVGDRGPYGYTF
CDR3 DNA: TGTGCCAGCAGCGTAGGGGACAGGGGCCCTTATGGCTACACCTTC

V gene: TRBV9
D gene: TRBD1
J gene: TRBJ2-2
clone size: NA
CDR3 protein: CASSSQGASALPGELFF
CDR3 DNA: TGTGCCAGCAGCTCCCAGGGGGCTAGCGCCCTCCCCGGGGAGCTGTTTTTT

V gene: TRBV28
D gene: TRBD2
J gene: TRBJ2-2
clone size: NA
CDR3 protein: CASSGDVRLAGTNTGELFF
CDR3 DNA: TGTGCCAGCAGTGGGGACGTTAGACTAGCGGGGACGAACACCGGGGAGCTGTTTTTT

V gene: TRBV4-2
D gene: NA
J gene: TRBJ2-2
clone size: once
CDR3 protein: CASSQERATGELFF
CDR3 DNA: TGTGCCAGCAGCCAAGAAAGGGCTACCGGGGAGCTGTTTTTT

V gene: TRBV9
D gene: TRBD1
J gene: TRBJ1-5
clone size: once
CDR3 protein: CASSSTGGSGQPQHF
CDR3 DNA: TGTGCCAGCAGCTCAACAGGGGGGTCGGGTCAGCCCCAGCATTTT

V gene: TRBV28
D gene: NA
J gene: TRBJ1-5
clone size: NA
CDR3 protein: CASRAEISNQPQHF
CDR3 DNA: TGTGCCAGCAGGGCAGAGATTAGCAATCAGCCCCAGCATTTT

V gene: TRBV3-1/TRBV3-2
D gene: NA
J gene: TRBJ2-4
clone size: NA
CDR3 protein: CASSQGPVAKNIQYF
CDR3 DNA: TGTGCCAGCAGCCAAGGCCCTGTAGCCAAAAACATTCAGTACTTC

V gene: TRBV7-6
D gene: TRBD1
J gene: TRBJ1-2
clone size: NA
CDR3 protein: CASSLTWGQDYGYTF
CDR3 DNA: TGTGCCAGCAGCCTAACCTGGGGACAGGACTATGGCTACACCTTC

V gene: TRBV24-1
D gene: NA
J gene: TRBJ2-2
clone size: NA
CDR3 protein: CATSELGGTGELFF
CDR3 DNA: TGTGCCACCAGTGAGCTAGGGGGAACCGGGGAGCTGTTTTTT

V gene: TRBV28
D gene: TRBD1
J gene: TRBJ2-1
clone size: NA
CDR3 protein: CASLRGTGLEQFF
CDR3 DNA: TGTGCCAGCCTCCGGGGGACAGGGCTTGAGCAGTTCTTC

V gene: TRBV7-2
D gene: NA
J gene: TRBJ1-5
clone size: NA
CDR3 protein: CASSYGHNQPQHF
CDR3 DNA: TGTGCCAGCAGCTATGGACACAATCAGCCCCAGCATTTT

V gene: TRBV9
D gene: NA
J gene: TRBJ1-5
clone size: few
CDR3 protein: CASSIGEGQPQHF
CDR3 DNA: TGTGCCAGCAGCATAGGGGAGGGCCAGCCCCAGCATTTT

V gene: TRBV18
D gene: NA
J gene: TRBJ1-1
clone size: NA
CDR3 protein: CASSPLNTEAFF
CDR3 DNA: TGTGCCAGCTCGCCCCTGAACACTGAAGCTTTCTTT

V gene: TRBV5-4
D gene: TRBD2
J gene: TRBJ2-2
clone size: NA
CDR3 protein: CASSLVLAGNTGELFF
CDR3 DNA: TGTGCCAGCAGCTTGGTGCTAGCGGGAAACACCGGGGAGCTGTTTTTT

V gene: TRBV6-5
D gene: NA
J gene: TRBJ1-2
clone size: NA
CDR3 protein: CASRPVPTLKGGYTF
CDR3 DNA: TGTGCCAGCAGACCTGTACCGACGCTCAAAGGGGGCTACACCTTC

V gene: TRBV3-1/TRBV3-2
D gene: NA
J gene: TRBJ2-7
clone size: NA
CDR3 protein: CASSRGSYEQYF
CDR3 DNA: TGTGCCAGCAGCCGGGGCTCCTACGAGCAGTACTTC

V gene: TRBV12-5
D gene: NA
J gene: TRBJ2-3
clone size: NA
CDR3 protein: CASGLGGQLLGSREDTQYF
CDR3 DNA: TGTGCTAGTGGTTTGGGTGGACAGCTCCTTGGTTCCAGAGAAGATACGCAGTATTTT

V gene: TRBV19
D gene: NA
J gene: TRBJ1-5
clone size: NA
CDR3 protein: CASRAGGLRAQHF
CDR3 DNA: TGTGCCAGTAGAGCCGGGGGCCTGAGGGCCCAGCATTTT

V gene: TRBV7-9
D gene: NA
J gene: TRBJ1-1
clone size: NA
CDR3 protein: CASSLAGQFEAFF
CDR3 DNA: TGTGCCAGCAGCTTGGCCGGACAGTTTGAAGCTTTCTTT

V gene: TRBV2
D gene: NA
J gene: TRBJ1-1
clone size: NA
CDR3 protein: CASTLNGGRTEAFF
CDR3 DNA: TGTGCCAGCACCTTGAATGGAGGCCGGACTGAAGCTTTCTTT

V gene: TRBV2
D gene: NA
J gene: TRBJ1-5
clone size: NA
CDR3 protein: CASTHKGGGQPQHF
CDR3 DNA: TGTGCCAGCACCCACAAGGGGGGCGGTCAGCCCCAGCATTTT

V gene: TRBV7-8
D gene: TRBD1
J gene: TRBJ1-1
clone size: NA
CDR3 protein: CASSRTGVTEAFF
CDR3 DNA: TGTGCCAGCAGCCGTACAGGGGTCACTGAAGCTTTCTTT

V gene: TRBV6-7
D gene: NA
J gene: TRBJ1-2
clone size: NA
CDR3 protein: CASSYRAAANYGYTF
CDR3 DNA: TGTGCCAGCAGTTACAGGGCTGCAGCAAACTATGGCTACACCTTC

V gene: TRBV15
D gene: NA
J gene: TRBJ1-5
clone size: NA
CDR3 protein: CATSSSGLSNQPQHF
CDR3 DNA: TGTGCCACCAGCAGCTCGGGACTTAGCAATCAGCCCCAGCATTTT

V gene: TRBV12-2
D gene: NA
J gene: TRBJ1-4
clone size: NA
CDR3 protein: CASRPPHRGREKLFF
CDR3 DNA: TGTGCAAGTCGCCCGCCCCACCGCGGGAGGGAAAAACTGTTTTTT

V gene: TRBV15
D gene: NA
J gene: TRBJ1-2
clone size: NA
CDR3 protein: CATSTKKGGRTYGYTF
CDR3 DNA: TGTGCCACCAGCACCAAAAAGGGGGGCCGGACCTATGGCTACACCTTC

V gene: TRBV27
D gene: NA
J gene: TRBJ1-1
clone size: NA
CDR3 protein: CAGSPQGHTEAFF
CDR3 DNA: TGTGCCGGCAGTCCACAGGGCCACACTGAAGCTTTCTTT

V gene: TRBV3-1/TRBV3-2
D gene: TRBD1
J gene: TRBJ2-1
clone size: NA
CDR3 protein: CASSHNTGDYYNEQFF
CDR3 DNA: TGTGCCAGCAGCCATAACACAGGGGATTACTACAATGAGCAGTTCTTC

V gene: TRBV9
D gene: NA
J gene: TRBJ2-7
clone size: few
CDR3 protein: CASSVGVGSPYEQYF
CDR3 DNA: TGTGCCAGCAGCGTAGGGGTGGGCTCCCCCTACGAGCAGTACTTC